This entry concerns a single T cell receptor (beta chain). Antigen: not known. The sample is drawn from a study of shared clonotypes between healthy human individuals. Study-wide background: A donor's plate count was three for CD4 naive and three for CD4 memory; CD8 naive had two and CD8 memory one. Points from the study as a whole: Researchers found naive subsets generally carried larger estimated richness than memory subsets. It was observed that 5% to 6.5% of naive CD4 clonotypes were shared across a few donors.

Sequencing used immunoSEQ multiplex PCR; TCRdb keeps in-frame clones, though not all of them. The sample lists a few million clones, 85% to 95% occurring once. From germline, CDR1 is LGHNA and CDR2 YNFKEQ. V lost 3 bases, J lost 0 bases, and 7 bases stayed unmatched. CDR3 length: 16 amino acids. The J gene is TRBJ2-7, the V gene TRBV4-2; 8 bases line up with TRBD1. Source material: naive CD4+ T cells from PBMCs. As for subset: CD45RA+ positively selected. This TCR was sampled from a man between 18 and 35 years old in good health. Some clones in this sample may be carry-over from other donors' samples. In DNA, the CDR3 is TGTGCCAGCAGCCAGGCGGGACAGGAGAGCTCCTACGAGCAGTACTTC. Translation gives CASSQAGQESSYEQYF.